The clone carrying this T cell receptor beta chain appeared once. This entry comes from a study of T cell changes during pregnancy in multiple sclerosis. Only in-frame clones appear in the TCRdb table, and some are missing; sequencing was by immunoSEQ multiplex PCR. The repertoire holds tens of thousands of clones, with around 91% as singletons. Germline-derived CDR1 and CDR2 are LNHDA and SQIVND (reference sequence). V shed 5 bases and J shed 3 bases, with 10 bases lying between them. The CDR3 runs to 13 residues. The receptor's source is a female donor in good health, enrolled as a control in a pregnancy study. The chain carries TRBV19 and TRBJ2-5; tentatively, D is TRBD2 (6 bases). The sample here was peripheral blood, taken in the third trimester of pregnancy. Written as DNA, the CDR3 is TGTGCCAGTAGTTGGAGGAGGGAAGAGACCCAGTACTTC. Translating it yields CASSWRREETQYF.